This record covers a single T cell receptor beta chain. How the authors handled the data: Estimation of nucleated cell counts was performed using reference gene primer amplification. Sequenced by immunoSEQ multiplex PCR; TCRdb stores in-frame clones only, minus some. Clonal size and the V and J genes are those of that table, whereas D and trimming came from the DNA. The sample holds around 310,000 clones, 85% to 90% seen once. The CDR3 length is 17 residues. The V end was cut by 3 bases, the J end by 5 bases, with 17 bases between. The germline V gene encodes CDR1 WNHNN and CDR2 SYGVQD (reference sequence). The sample comes from a study of blood T cell repertoires in COVID-19. Background on the study: The study drew acute and convalescent COVID-19 samples from the United States, Italy and Spain. Sample material is recorded as cDNA or gDNA derived from T cells, B-cell-depleted T cells, or PBMCs.

The receptor's source is a woman aged 45-65 years with active or convalescent COVID-19. This chain joins TRBV10-1 and TRBJ1-6, with D possibly being TRBD1 (6 bases). The sequenced material came from peripheral blood. The chain's CDR3 is CASSDCPRGNNNSPLHF. CDR3 DNA: TGCGCCAGCAGTGACTGCCCCAGGGGAAATAATAATTCACCCCTCCACTTT.